The text below deals with one TCR beta chain. Its antigen is not identified. The data were obtained in a study of OX40 agonist ivuxolimab in advanced cancers. On the study more broadly: Partial responses were achieved by three patients, one with hepatocellular carcinoma and two with cutaneous melanoma.

This CDR3 is built from 20 residues. The trim removed 4 bases at V and 0 bases at J, leaving 10 bases unmatched. The germline gives CDR1 SGHRS, CDR2 YFSETQ. The study, taken as a whole, reports: Still undetermined is the antigen specificity of the expanded peripheral T cells. Among some nonresponders, normalized T-cell clonal expansion was also low.

TCRdb's table, derived via immunoSEQ multiplex PCR, lists solely in-frame clones and lacks some. The table shows more than 85,000 clones, with 90% occurring only once. The material was CD4+ or CD8+ T cells sorted from blood, obtained in a trial of the OX40 agonist ivuxolimab. The origin of this receptor is an adult with an advanced solid tumor such as melanoma, head and neck, liver or kidney cancer. This chain connects TRBV5-1 to TRBJ2-1; 16 positions agree with TRBD2. The CDR3 protein is CASSTGTSGRASISYNEQFF. Here the CDR3 DNA reads TGCGCCAGCAGCACCGGGACTAGCGGGAGGGCCTCTATCTCCTACAATGAGCAGTTCTTC.